The TCR beta chain under discussion was sequenced for a study of T cell changes during pregnancy in multiple sclerosis. Only in-frame clones appear in the TCRdb table, and some are missing; sequencing was by immunoSEQ multiplex PCR. The sample lists some 85,000 clones; approximately 94% were seen once. The CDR3 runs 14 residues. Germline values: CDR1 SGHNT, CDR2 YYREEE (reference sequence). Trimming cost V 1 base and J 4 bases, with 12 bases left between them. This receptor was taken from a female donor with multiple sclerosis, enrolled in a pregnancy study. Specimen: peripheral blood, collected in the third trimester of pregnancy. This rearrangement joins TRBV5-4 to TRBJ2-7; D is perhaps TRBD2 (6 bases). The CDR3 bases are TGTGCCAGCAGCTTGACCGGGAGAGGTTACGAGCAGTACTTC. It yields the protein CASSLTGRGYEQYF.